The T cell receptor (beta chain) described here comes from a study of T cells after yellow fever vaccination. As for the study in general: Preparing low-cell-number fractions relied on SMART-Seq v4 Ultra Low Input.

Using its own MiXCR run on the 5' RACE reads, TCRdb lists one record per CDR3 protein. Among some 300,000 distinct CDR3 sequences listed, 7.5% to 9% were seen once. Per the germline V gene, CDR1 is LGHNT and CDR2 is FRNRAP. Trimming cost V 5 bases and J 2 bases; bases outside gene matches: 0. The CDR3 sequence is 13 residues long. This clonotype originated in a man aged 18 to 29 who received the YFV17D yellow fever vaccine. The sequencing used CD4+ T cells sorted from PBMCs, collected 5 days after the yellow fever booster vaccination. The rearrangement uses TRBV12-5 and TRBJ1-3; 7 positions agree with TRBD1. The CDR3 DNA sequence: TGTGCTAGTGGTACAGGGGCTGGAAACACCATATATTTT. Its translation: CASGTGAGNTIYF.